This T cell receptor (beta chain) was profiled in a study of blood T cell repertoires in COVID-19. Study details: Sites in the United States, Italy and Spain provided acute and convalescent COVID-19 samples.

Produced via immunoSEQ multiplex PCR; TCRdb's table is partial and in-frame only. The sample has around 300,000 clones; around 90% are singletons. The sequencing sample was made of peripheral blood. The sequence derives from a young man with active or convalescent COVID-19.

The CDR3 loop reads CASSQVYGELFF. The CDR3 bases are TGCGCCAGCAGCCAAGTCTACGGGGAGCTGTTTTTT. The V call is TRBV4-3, the J call TRBJ2-2; D call uncertain. There are 12 residues in the CDR3. Trimming pared 1 base from V and 7 bases from J, leaving 4 bases between. Per the germline V gene, CDR1 is LGHNA and CDR2 is YSLEER.